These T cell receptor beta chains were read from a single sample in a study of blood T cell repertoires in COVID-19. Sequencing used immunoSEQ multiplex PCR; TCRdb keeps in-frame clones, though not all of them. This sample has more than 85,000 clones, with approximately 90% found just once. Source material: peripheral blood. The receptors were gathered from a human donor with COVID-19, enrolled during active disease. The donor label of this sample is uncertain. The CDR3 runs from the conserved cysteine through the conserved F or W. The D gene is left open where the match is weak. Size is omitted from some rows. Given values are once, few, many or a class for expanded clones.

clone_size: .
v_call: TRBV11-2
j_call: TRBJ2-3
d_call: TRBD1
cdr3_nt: TGTGCCAGCAGCTTAGGGGACAGGGCAACAGCTACGCAGTATTTT
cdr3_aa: CASSLGDRATATQYF

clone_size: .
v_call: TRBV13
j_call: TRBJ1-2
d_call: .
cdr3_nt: TGTGCCAGCAGCCCCGGACCGGAGGGCAACTATGGCTACACCTTC
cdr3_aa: CASSPGPEGNYGYTF

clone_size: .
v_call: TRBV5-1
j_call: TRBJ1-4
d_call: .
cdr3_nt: TGCGCCAGCAGCCCACAGGGAGTCGATGAAAAACTGTTTTTT
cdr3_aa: CASSPQGVDEKLFF

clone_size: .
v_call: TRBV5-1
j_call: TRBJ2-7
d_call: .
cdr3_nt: TGCGCCAGCAGTACAGGCCCCTACGAGCAGTACTTC
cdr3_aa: CASSTGPYEQYF

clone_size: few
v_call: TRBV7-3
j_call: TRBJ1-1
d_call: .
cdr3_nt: TGTGCCAGCAGCCTCGACCCGGGGGAGAACACTGAAGCTTTCTTT
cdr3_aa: CASSLDPGENTEAFF

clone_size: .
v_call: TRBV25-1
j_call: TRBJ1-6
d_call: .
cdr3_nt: TGTGCCAGCAGTGACAGGCAGAATTCACCCCTCCACTTT
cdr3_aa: CASSDRQNSPLHF

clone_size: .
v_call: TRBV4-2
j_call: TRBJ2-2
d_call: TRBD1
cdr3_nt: TGTGCCAGCACCGAAAAGGGACAGGGGAACACCGGGGAGCTGTTTTTT
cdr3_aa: CASTEKGQGNTGELFF

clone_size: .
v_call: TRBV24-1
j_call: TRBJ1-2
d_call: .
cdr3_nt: TGTGCCACCAGTGAACGGACAGTTAACTATGGCTACACCTTC
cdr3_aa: CATSERTVNYGYTF

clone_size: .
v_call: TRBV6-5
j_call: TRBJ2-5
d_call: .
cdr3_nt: TGTGCCAGCAGACCAACTCGGGAGGAGACCCAGTACTTC
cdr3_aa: CASRPTREETQYF

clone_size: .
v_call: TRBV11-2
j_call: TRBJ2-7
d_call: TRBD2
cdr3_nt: TGTGCCAGCAGCCACTGGACTAGCGGGGGTTACGAGCAGTACTTC
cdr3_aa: CASSHWTSGGYEQYF

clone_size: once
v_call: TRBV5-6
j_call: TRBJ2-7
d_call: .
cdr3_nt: TGTGCCAGCAGCTTGAGAAGGAGGTCCTACGAGCAGTACTTC
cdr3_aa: CASSLRRRSYEQYF

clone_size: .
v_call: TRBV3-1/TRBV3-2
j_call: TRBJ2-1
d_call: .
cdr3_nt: TGTGCCAGCAGCCAAATCCGTTACAATGAGCAGTTCTTC
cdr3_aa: CASSQIRYNEQFF

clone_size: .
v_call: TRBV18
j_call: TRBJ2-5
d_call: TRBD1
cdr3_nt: TGTGCCAGCTCACCCGCTCGACAGGGGGGGACAGAGACCCAGTACTTC
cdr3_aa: CASSPARQGGTETQYF

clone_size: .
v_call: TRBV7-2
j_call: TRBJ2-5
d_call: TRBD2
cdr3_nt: TGTGCCAGCAGTAGGACTAGCGGGGAAGAGACCCAGTACTTC
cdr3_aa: CASSRTSGEETQYF

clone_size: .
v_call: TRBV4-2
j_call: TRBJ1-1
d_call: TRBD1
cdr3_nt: TGTGCCAGCAGCAAGATCGCCACAGGGGGCCCTAACACTGAAGCTTTCTTT
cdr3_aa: CASSKIATGGPNTEAFF

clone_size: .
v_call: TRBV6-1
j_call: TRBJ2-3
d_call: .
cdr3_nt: TGTGCCAGCAGTGGGGGGGTCGGGTCCAACCCGGCCGGCACAGATACGCAGTATTTT
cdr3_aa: CASSGGVGSNPAGTDTQYF

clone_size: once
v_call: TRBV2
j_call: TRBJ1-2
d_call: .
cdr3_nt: TGTGCCAGCAGTGTAACGACAGAGAACTATGGCTACACCTTC
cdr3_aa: CASSVTTENYGYTF

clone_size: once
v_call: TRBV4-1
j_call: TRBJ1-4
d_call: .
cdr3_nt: TGCGCCAGCAGCCCCGGAAGACAGATGCTCTTACCAACTAATGAAAAACTGTTTTTT
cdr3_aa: CASSPGRQMLLPTNEKLFF

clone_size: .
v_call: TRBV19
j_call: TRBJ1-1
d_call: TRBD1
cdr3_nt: TGTGCCAGTAGTCCAGGGGGGAGAAAAGCTTTCTTT
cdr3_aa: CASSPGGRKAFF

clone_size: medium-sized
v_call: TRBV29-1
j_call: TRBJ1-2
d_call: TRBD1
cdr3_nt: TGCAGCGACGCAGGCCCCGGGACAGGGGGGTATGGCTACACCTTC
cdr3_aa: CSDAGPGTGGYGYTF

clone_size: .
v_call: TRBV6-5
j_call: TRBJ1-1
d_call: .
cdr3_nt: TGTGCCAGCATCGAGGACAGGAACACTGAAGCTTTCTTT
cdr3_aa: CASIEDRNTEAFF

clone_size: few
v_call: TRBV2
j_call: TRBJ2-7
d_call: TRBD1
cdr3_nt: TGTGCCAGCAGTCAAACAGGGGCCTCCCTTTACGAGCAGTACTTC
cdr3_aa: CASSQTGASLYEQYF

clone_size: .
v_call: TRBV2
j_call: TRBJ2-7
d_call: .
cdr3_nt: TGTGCCAGCAGGAGGACACCGGTATCCTACGAGCAGTACTTC
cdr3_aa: CASRRTPVSYEQYF

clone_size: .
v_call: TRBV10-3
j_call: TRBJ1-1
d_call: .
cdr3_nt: TGTGCCATCAGTTGGGGTAGCGAGGACACTGAAGCTTTCTTT
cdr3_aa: CAISWGSEDTEAFF

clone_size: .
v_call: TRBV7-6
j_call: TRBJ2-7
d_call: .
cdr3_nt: TGTGCCAGCAGCTTAGGACAGAGATCCCTCTCCTACGAGCAGTACTTC
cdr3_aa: CASSLGQRSLSYEQYF

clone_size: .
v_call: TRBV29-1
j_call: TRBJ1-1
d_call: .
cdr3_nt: TGCAGCGTTGCCGGCAGGGAGGGGGTGAACACTGAAGCTTTCTTT
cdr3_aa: CSVAGREGVNTEAFF

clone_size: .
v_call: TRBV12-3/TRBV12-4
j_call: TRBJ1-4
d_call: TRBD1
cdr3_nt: TGTGCCAGCGGGGGACAGATTAATGAAAAACTGTTTTTT
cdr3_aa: CASGGQINEKLFF

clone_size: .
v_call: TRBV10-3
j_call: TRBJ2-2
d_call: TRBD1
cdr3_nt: TGTGCCACCGGGACAGGGGCCCTGGGCGGGGAGCTGTTTTTT
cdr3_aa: CATGTGALGGELFF

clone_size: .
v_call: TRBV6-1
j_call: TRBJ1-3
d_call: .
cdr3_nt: TGTGCCAGCAGTGACAGGGGCCTTTCGAATCTCCTATCTGGAAACACCATATATTTT
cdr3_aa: CASSDRGLSNLLSGNTIYF

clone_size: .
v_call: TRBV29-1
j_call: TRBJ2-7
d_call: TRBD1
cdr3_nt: TGCAGCGTTGAACGCCCCGGACAGGCCTACGAGCAGTACTTC
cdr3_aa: CSVERPGQAYEQYF

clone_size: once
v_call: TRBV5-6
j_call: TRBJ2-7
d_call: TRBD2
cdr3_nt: TGTGCCAGCAGCTCTTTGTACCGGGAGGGGAGTTACGATCAGTACTTC
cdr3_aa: CASSSLYREGSYDQYF

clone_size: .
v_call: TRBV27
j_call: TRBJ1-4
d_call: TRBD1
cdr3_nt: TGTGCCAGCAGTCTCTTGGGACAGTCAGTTAATGAAAAACTGTTTTTT
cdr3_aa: CASSLLGQSVNEKLFF